These 32 T cell receptor beta chains were all obtained from the same sample, sequenced in a study. The sorted Tregs were CD4+CD25+CD127-/low cells. TCRdb reprocessed the 5' RACE reads via MiXCR and lists one record per CDR3 protein. This sample has approximately 9,800 distinct CDR3 sequences, with approximately 15% found just once. Material: Tregs sorted from blood. These receptors were taken from a female donor with breast cancer.

This clonotype occurred many times. The chain uses TRBV7-9 and TRBJ1-1; D remains ambiguous. V lost 2 bases, J lost 4 bases, and 8 bases lay in between. This CDR3 has 13 amino acids. In germline, CDR1 is SEHNR, CDR2 FQNEAQ (reference sequence). The CDR3 loop reads CASSLRGGTEAFF. The DNA of the CDR3 is TGTGCCAGCAGCTTACGGGGTGGCACTGAAGCTTTCTTT.

The table lists this clonotype with many counts. The genes are TRBV9 and TRBJ2-1; 12 positions agree with TRBD2. V was pared by 4 bases and J by 7 bases, with 9 bases of the junction left unmatched. The CDR3 sequence is 16 residues long. The germline gives CDR1 SGDLS, CDR2 YYNGEE. CDR3 amino acids: CASSLPTSGSVNEQFF. DNA for the CDR3: TGTGCCAGCAGCCTCCCGACTAGCGGGAGTGTTAATGAGCAGTTCTTC.

Notes on this clonotype: At one end the junction does not follow the germline gene, possibly because of a read error. The chain employs TRBV28 and TRBJ2-1; D might be TRBD1 or TRBD2, each matching 5 bases. The CDR3 is 15 amino acids. From germline, CDR1 is MDHEN and CDR2 SYDVKM. CDR3 protein: CASSLRGIAHNEQLF. The CDR3 coding sequence is TGTGCCAGCAGTTTGAGGGGAATAGCCCACAATGAGCAGTTATTC.

This clonotype was counted at least ten times. The chain recombines TRBV25-1 with TRBJ1-2, with 8 nucleotides matching TRBD1. V shed 4 bases and J 8 bases; nucleotides not matched to a gene: 12. The germline CDR1 and CDR2 sequences are MGHDK and SYGVNS. This CDR3 spans 15 amino acids. CDR3 nucleotide sequence: TGTGCCAGCAGTGGGATCAGGGGGCGAGCCCTGGGCTACACCTTC. Its translation is CASSGIRGRALGYTF.

Sample share makes this clonotype medium-sized. The genes are TRBV12-3 or TRBV12-4 and TRBJ1-1; tentatively, D is TRBD1 (6 bases). This CDR3 contains 13 residues. Trimming shortened V by 6 bases and J by 8 bases, and 16 bases separated the two germline ends. The CDR3 spells CASSLAAGTEAFF. As DNA, the CDR3 is TGTGCCAGCAGCCTAGCGGCGGGGACAGAAGCTTTCTTT.

This clonotype is classed as medium-sized. The J gene is TRBJ2-1, the V gene TRBV15, with D perhaps TRBD1 (6 bases). Trimming cost V 5 bases and J 2 bases, with 10 bases left between them. The germline CDR1 and CDR2 sequences are LNHNV and YYDKDF (reference sequence). This CDR3 spans 14 amino acids. Here the CDR3 DNA reads TGTGCCACCAGCCTCCGGACAGCCTACAATGAGCAGTTCTTC. Translation gives CATSLRTAYNEQFF.

The table lists this clonotype with a few counts. Since a much larger clone is just one base distant, this may be a read error. This chain connects TRBV7-9 to TRBJ2-2; D is ambiguous. The V end was cut by 1 base, the J end by 7 bases, with 22 bases between. This CDR3 is built from 18 residues. Germline CDR1 reads SEHNR; CDR2 reads FQNEAQ (reference sequence). The CDR3 region is CASSLGSVGGRRGGELFF. CDR3 coding DNA: TGTGCCAGCAGCTTAGGATCGGTCGGCGGCCGCCGTGGCGGGGAGCTGTTTTTT.

The V call is TRBV5-1, the J call TRBJ2-5; D is unclear. The CDR3 is 13 amino acids. The V gene lost 3 bases and the J gene lost 4 bases, with 10 bases spanning the gap. Per germline, CDR1 SGHRS and CDR2 YFSETQ. DNA for the CDR3: TGCGCCAGCAGCTCCCGGACGGGAGAGACCCAGTACTTC. Protein product: CASSSRTGETQYF. Full variable domain (rest looked up from reference TRBV5-1 and TRBJ2-5): KAGVTQTPRYLIKTRGQQVTLSCSPISGHRSVSWYQQTPGQGLQFLFEYFSETQRNKGNFPGRFSGRQFSNSRSEMNVSTLELGDSALYLCASSSRTGETQYFGPGTRLLVL.

This clonotype is deemed medium-sized (0.01 to 0.1%). J is TRBJ1-5 and V is TRBV12-3 or TRBV12-4; no firm D call. The CDR3 runs to 14 residues. V shed 5 bases and J shed 5 bases, with 13 bases lying between them. In DNA form, the CDR3 reads TGTGCCAGCAGTCCCCCGGCACCCTATCAGCCCCAGCATTTT. Amino acid sequence: CASSPPAPYQPQHF.

Only a few counts were recorded for this clonotype. A much larger clone is a single base away; this may be a read error. Because the CDR3 is missing its conserved closing phenylalanine or tryptophan, this is likely a read error. This sequence joins TRBV20-1 and TRBJ2-5, with a tentative D call TRBD1 (5 bases). CDR1 is DFQATT and CDR2 is SNEGSKA in the germline V gene (reference sequence). V was shortened by 1 base and J by 4 bases, with 13 bases between the two germline ends. This CDR3 has 14 residues. In DNA, the CDR3 is TGCAGTGCTAGAGCTCCAGGGTACACAGAGACCCAGTACTCC. Its translation is CSARAPGYTETQYS.

A few counts support this clonotype. This may be a read error, as it is one base from a much larger clone. V and J are TRBV6-1 and TRBJ1-5; TRBD1 is a possible D gene (6 bases). The CDR3 contains 15 residues. With 6 bases removed from V and 3 bases from J, the gap between germline ends came to 15 bases. Germline CDR1 and CDR2: MNHNS and SASEGT. CDR3 coding DNA: TGTGCCAGCAGCCCCAAGACAGGACCCAATCAGCCCCAGCATTTT. It encodes CASSPKTGPNQPQHF.

This clonotype was recorded at least ten times. It may be a read error: a sequence one base away is much more abundant. V usage is TRBV7-9 and J usage is TRBJ2-1; TRBD1 aligns across 7 bases. The CDR3 has 18 amino acids. In germline, CDR1 is SEHNR, CDR2 FQNEAQ (reference sequence). CDR3 residues: CASSWPGRGSTTGNERFF. The CDR3 coding sequence is TGTGCCAGCAGCTGGCCAGGCAGGGGGAGTACCACGGGTAATGAGCGGTTCTTC.

This clonotype is categorized as medium-sized. The chain carries TRBV7-2 and TRBJ2-7; 12 nucleotides match TRBD2. The germline V gene has CDR1 SGHTA and CDR2 FQGNSA. With V trimmed by 4 bases and J by 4 bases, 20 bases remained unmatched. The CDR3 has 20 amino acids. The CDR3 loop reads CASSSYRPWTSGNPDYEQYF. In DNA form, the CDR3 reads TGTGCCAGCAGCTCCTACAGACCTTGGACTAGCGGGAATCCTGATTACGAGCAGTACTTC.

The genes are TRBV30 and TRBJ2-1; no firm D call. Germline CDR1 GTSNPN, CDR2 SVGIG (reference sequence). V was trimmed by 0 bases and J by 9 bases, leaving 21 bases between them. This CDR3 region has 16 residues. This CDR3 reads CAWSVPRLVVGIEQFF. CDR3 nucleotides: TGTGCCTGGAGTGTACCCCGGCTAGTAGTAGGGATTGAGCAGTTCTTC.

This clonotype is medium-sized in the sample. The chain couples TRBV20-1 to TRBJ1-5; no clear D gene. CDR3 length: 14 amino acids. Trimming took off 0 bases at V and 5 bases at J, with 11 bases between the two ends. From germline, CDR1 is DFQATT and CDR2 SNEGSKA (reference sequence). The CDR3 reads CSARDTSRDQPQHF. In DNA form, the CDR3 reads TGCAGTGCTAGAGATACTTCACGCGATCAGCCCCAGCATTTT.

This clonotype was counted only a few times. The chain is built from TRBV7-9 and TRBJ2-5; no firm D call. The CDR3 extends over 13 amino acids. Germline V lookup: CDR1 SEHNR, CDR2 FQNEAQ (reference sequence). The V end lost 5 bases, the J end lost 4 bases, and 11 bases lay between the germline ends. CDR3 DNA: TGTGCCAGCAGCGGGGTGTGGGGAGAGACCCAGTACTTC. Its protein product is CASSGVWGETQYF.

This clonotype is judged medium-sized. The chain combines TRBV4-1 with TRBJ2-3, with 7 nucleotides matching TRBD2. The germline CDR1 and CDR2 sequences are MGHRA and YSYEKL. The CDR3 length is 19 residues. V was pared by 2 bases and J by 11 bases, with 25 bases of the junction left unmatched. CDR3 protein: CASSQLRVTSTAPRARQYF. In DNA form, the CDR3 reads TGCGCCAGCAGCCAATTGAGGGTGACTAGCACGGCCCCTAGAGCGCGGCAGTATTTT.

By sample share, this clonotype is medium-sized. The chain joins TRBV9 to TRBJ1-1, with 7 bases fitting TRBD1. Germline CDR1 SGDLS, CDR2 YYNGEE. Trimming removed 4 bases from V and 0 bases from J; junction bases left unmatched: 3. The CDR3 totals 14 residues. The CDR3 spells CASSTRGLNTEAFF. Written as DNA, the CDR3 is TGTGCCAGCAGCACCAGGGGGTTGAACACTGAAGCTTTCTTT.

At least ten counts were recorded for this clonotype. V usage is TRBV29-1 and J usage is TRBJ1-4, with 8 bases fitting TRBD1. With V trimmed by 1 base and J by 10 bases, 11 bases remained unmatched. Germline lookup yields CDR1 SQVTM and CDR2 ANQGSEA. This CDR3 region has 15 residues. The CDR3 DNA follows: TGCAGCGTTGAAGGATCAGGGACAGGCGGGGGAAAACTGTTTTTT. Residues: CSVEGSGTGGGKLFF.

By frequency in the sample, this clonotype is medium-sized (0.01 to 0.1%). The genes are TRBV29-1 and TRBJ2-1, with a possible D match to TRBD1 (6 bases). Germline lookup yields CDR1 SQVTM and CDR2 ANQGSEA. V lost 8 bases, J lost 5 bases, and 16 bases lay in between. The CDR3 has 13 amino acids. The CDR3 DNA follows: TGCAGCCACAGCCGAGGGGGAAACAATGAGCAGTTCTTC. Translated, it gives CSHSRGGNNEQFF.

V usage is TRBV4-2 and J usage is TRBJ2-1; D might be TRBD2 (5 bases). The germline gives CDR1 LGHNA, CDR2 YNFKEQ. The CDR3 length is 11 residues. V was clipped by 8 bases and J by 6 bases, with 8 bases between them. DNA for the CDR3: TGTGCCAGCGGAGGCGGCAATGAGCAGTTCTTC. Protein product: CASGGGNEQFF.

There are a few counts of this clonotype. A much larger clone lies a single base off, so this may be a read error. This chain connects TRBV18 to TRBJ1-1; a weak D match, TRBD1 (6 bases). Germline lookup yields CDR1 KGHSH and CDR2 LQKENI. CDR3 length equals 14 residues. V dropped 8 bases and J dropped 3 bases, with 16 bases sitting between them. The CDR3 loop is CASHADRMDTEAFF. The CDR3 bases are TGTGCCAGCCACGCGGACAGAATGGACACTGAAGCTTTCTTT.

This clonotype occurred once. V is TRBV20-1 and J is TRBJ1-4, with a tentative D call TRBD1 (6 bases). Germline V gene data show CDR1 as DFQATT and CDR2 as SNEGSKA (reference sequence). The CDR3 is 14 residues long. V lost 0 bases to trimming and J lost 8 bases, with 13 bases between them. This CDR3 is CSARDRAGEEKLFF. CDR3 sequence (DNA): TGCAGTGCTAGAGATCGGGCAGGGGAAGAAAAACTGTTTTTT.

Points on this clonotype: One base away lies a much larger clone, so this may be a sequencing read error. The conserved final phenylalanine or tryptophan is absent from the CDR3, which likely points to a read error. CDR3 region: CASSRNQVTQETQYC. Written as DNA, the CDR3 is TGTGCCAGCAGCCGGAACCAGGTGACTCAAGAGACCCAGTACTGC. This chain links TRBV3-1 with TRBJ2-5; D ambiguous. CDR3 length: 15 residues. Germline CDR1 reads LGHDT; CDR2 reads YNNKEL (reference sequence). With 4 bases removed from V and 2 bases from J, the gap between germline ends came to 14 bases.

Remarks on this clonotype: A much bigger clone sits one base away, suggesting this may be a read error. This chain links TRBV2 with TRBJ2-3; a possible D gene is TRBD2 (5 bases). CDR1 SNHLY and CDR2 FYNNEI come from the germline V gene. CDR3 size: 17 residues. Trimming shortened V by 4 bases and J by 4 bases, and 21 bases separated the two germline ends. The CDR3 reads CASSVGYSLLSADTQYF. CDR3 nucleotide sequence: TGTGCCAGCAGTGTGGGGTACAGTCTTCTTAGCGCAGATACGCAGTATTTT.

This rearrangement joins TRBV28 to TRBJ2-1; TRBD2 agrees at 11 bases. Per the germline V gene, CDR1 is MDHEN and CDR2 is SYDVKM. The CDR3 has 16 residues. V shed 6 bases and J 5 bases; nucleotides not matched to a gene: 9. CDR3 sequence reads: CASRSIRGLADNEQFF. For the CDR3, the DNA is TGTGCCAGCAGGTCAATAAGGGGACTAGCGGACAATGAGCAGTTCTTC.

At least ten counts were recorded for this clonotype. The rearrangement uses TRBV3-1 and TRBJ2-1, with TRBD1 matching 7 bases. J gave up 5 bases and V 4 bases, and 11 bases lay outside the gene matches. This CDR3 region has 16 residues. Germline V gives CDR1 LGHDT, CDR2 YNNKEL (reference sequence). The CDR3 DNA follows: TGTGCCAGCAGCCCCCCGGGACAGCGATTAGACAATGAGCAGTTCTTC. Residues: CASSPPGQRLDNEQFF.

On this clonotype itself: Relative to the germline gene, one junction end is altered; a read error may explain this. J is TRBJ2-5 and V is TRBV6-5; 7 nucleotides match TRBD1. The V gene's germline CDR1 is MNHEY and CDR2 SVGAGI. The CDR3 length is 12 residues. The CDR3 loop is CARRTGLGTQSF. In DNA form, the CDR3 reads TGTGCCCGCCGGACAGGCCTAGGGACCCAGTCCTTC.

Judged by abundance, this clonotype is medium-sized. The chain carries TRBV5-1 and TRBJ1-1; TRBD1 agrees at 8 bases. CDR1 SGHRS and CDR2 YFSETQ come from the germline V gene. CDR3 size: 16 residues. The trim removed 1 base at V and 3 bases at J, leaving 8 bases unmatched. This chain's CDR3 is CASSLNSQGAYTEAFF. Written as DNA, the CDR3 is TGCGCCAGCAGCTTGAACTCGCAGGGGGCGTACACTGAAGCTTTCTTT. Full variable domain (remainder filled in from reference TRBV5-1 and TRBJ1-1): KAGVTQTPRYLIKTRGQQVTLSCSPISGHRSVSWYQQTPGQGLQFLFEYFSETQRNKGNFPGRFSGRQFSNSRSEMNVSTLELGDSALYLCASSLNSQGAYTEAFFGQGTRLTVV.

This clonotype is medium-sized within its sample. This rearrangement joins TRBV24-1 to TRBJ2-3, with no clear D. The CDR3 extends over 14 amino acids. Germline values: CDR1 KGHDR, CDR2 SFDVKD. Trimming took 3 bases from V and 2 from J, leaving 8 bases between them. The CDR3 DNA reads TGTGCCACCAGTGATAAGACACCCACAGATACGCAGTATTTT. Amino acid sequence: CATSDKTPTDTQYF.

This clonotype is judged medium-sized. The rearrangement links TRBV5-1 to TRBJ1-3, with 7 bases aligning to TRBD1. The V gene end was trimmed by 2 bases and the J gene end by 0 bases; junction bases not matched to a gene: 5. From germline, CDR1 is SGHRS and CDR2 YFSETQ. The CDR3 is 16 amino acids. The CDR3 spells CASSFRDSGSGNTIYF. Here the CDR3 DNA reads TGCGCCAGCAGCTTCCGGGACAGCGGCTCTGGAAACACCATATATTTT.

By frequency in the sample, this clonotype is medium-sized. The chain uses TRBV28 and TRBJ1-2, with no clear D. The CDR3 is 12 residues long. V was pared by 3 bases and J by 4 bases, with 6 bases between. CDR1 is MDHEN and CDR2 is SYDVKM in the germline V gene. CDR3: CASSLSSYGYTF. The CDR3 nucleotides read TGTGCCAGCAGTTTGAGTAGCTATGGCTACACCTTC.